This T cell receptor beta chain came from a study of blood T cell repertoires in COVID-19. Study summary: Donors in the United States, Italy and Spain gave samples during acute or convalescent COVID-19.

Clones were read by immunoSEQ multiplex PCR, and TCRdb kept only the in-frame ones, dropping some. The sample comprises about 400,000 clones, roughly 90% of which are singletons, and roughly 6.6% rests with the top ten. From germline, CDR1 is LGHDT and CDR2 YNNKEL (reference sequence). This CDR3 has 20 amino acids. Germline trimming cut 1 base from V and 2 bases from J; bases unmatched to any gene: 19. This sequence originates from a woman aged 55 to 70 with COVID-19, enrolled during active disease. The sequenced sample consisted of peripheral blood. This rearrangement joins TRBV3-1 (or the pseudogene TRBV3-2) to TRBJ2-5, with 7 bases identical to TRBD2. DNA for the CDR3: TGTGCCAGCAGCCAAGCCTCGTTTTCTAGCCCTGGGGGGGATCAAGAGACCCAGTACTTC. Translation gives CASSQASFSSPGGDQETQYF.